The table lists the clone carrying this T cell receptor beta chain with many counts. What it binds is unknown. cDNA was made by 5'RACE with 10-nucleotide random UMIs. Sequencing of 15-18 subjects in each run yielded over 190 million TCR-beta sequences. TCRdb reanalysed the 5' RACE reads using MiXCR and keeps one entry per CDR3 protein. The top ten clones hold about 1.1% of a sample with tens of thousands of distinct CDR3 sequences, around 2.6% of them seen once. The data are from a study of neurological immune-mediated disorders. The unsorted libraries originated from 2 million PBMCs that had been stored at -80 C. Overall study findings and caveats: The multiple sclerosis repertoire cluster had no clinical or MRI correlate.

The CDR3 is 15 residues long. The sequencing input was PBMCs. This chain links TRBV21-1 with TRBJ2-7; TRBD1 is taken as the D call from the table, unchecked against the DNA. TRBV21-1 is recorded as a pseudogene. The clonotype was recovered from a woman in her 30s with multiple sclerosis. This CDR3 is CASSPKPDRGYEQYF. The CDR3 DNA follows: TGTGCCAGCAGCCCGAAGCCGGACAGGGGATACGAGCAGTACTTC.